The 7 T cell receptor beta chains reported below all come from one sample, sequenced in a study of metastatic and nonmetastatic thyroid tumors. TCRdb re-called the PCR reads with MiXCR. The table shows about 43,000 clones, with about 3.3% occurring only once. No patient had received any treatment before thyroid surgery. The sequencing input was blood. The receptors shown here come from a female donor with papillary thyroid cancer or a benign thyroid nodule (not recorded which). Some clones in this sample may be carry-over from other donors' samples.

This clone was seen ten or more times. The gene calls are TRBV4-1 and TRBJ2-1; D gene ambiguous. The length of the CDR3 is 13 residues. V lost 2 bases and J 4 bases, leaving 6 bases between the germline ends. Germline CDR1 is MGHRA and CDR2 is YSYEKL. CDR3 sequence (DNA): TGCGCCAGCAGCCAACAGAGGTACAATGAGCAGTTCTTC. Translated, it gives CASSQQRYNEQFF.

This clone was recorded at least ten times. J is TRBJ2-3 and V is TRBV7-9; 14 nucleotides match TRBD2. J gave up 0 bases and V 5 bases, and 7 bases lay outside the gene matches. This CDR3 is 18 amino acids long. Germline V CDR1 and CDR2: SEHNR, FQNEAQ (reference sequence). The CDR3 bases are TGTGCCAGCAGCCAGACTAGCGGGAGGGTATCTAGCACAGATACGCAGTATTTT. Translated, it gives CASSQTSGRVSSTDTQYF.

This chain links TRBV28 with TRBJ2-7; 11 bases are a match to TRBD1. CDR1 is MDHEN and CDR2 is SYDVKM in the germline V gene. The CDR3 extends over 15 amino acids. V shed 5 bases, J shed 3 bases, and the junction held 6 bases outside the gene matches. For the CDR3, the DNA is TGTGCCAGCAGTCCCCCGGGACAGGGGGACTACGAGCAGTACTTC. Translated: CASSPPGQGDYEQYF. The variable domain in full, with the rest retrieved from reference TRBV28 and TRBJ2-7, is DVKVTQSSRYLVKRTGEKVFLECVQDMDHENMFWYRQDPGLGLRLIYFSYDVKMKEKGDIPEGYSVSREKKERFSLILESASTNQTSMYLCASSPPGQGDYEQYFGPGTRLTVT.

This clone showed up many times. The chain joins TRBV20-1 to TRBJ1-2, with D possibly matching TRBD1 (6 bases). The V and J ends lost 6 bases and 0 bases respectively, with 11 bases between them. This CDR3 spans 13 amino acids. Per the germline V gene, CDR1 is DFQATT and CDR2 is SNEGSKA (reference sequence). The CDR3 reads CSARQDANYGYTF. The CDR3 nucleotides are TGCAGTGCGAGACAGGACGCTAACTATGGCTACACCTTC.

This clone was recorded many times. The chain recombines TRBV28 with TRBJ2-1; 11 bases are a match to TRBD2. J was trimmed by 6 bases and V by 4 bases; bases with no gene match: 5. CDR1 and CDR2 from the germline V gene are MDHEN and SYDVKM. CDR3 size: 15 residues. The chain's CDR3 is CASSSLAGVGNEQFF. CDR3 nucleotide sequence: TGTGCCAGCAGTTCACTAGCGGGAGTCGGCAATGAGCAGTTCTTC.

This clone came up a few times. The chain combines TRBV7-2 with TRBJ1-6, with D perhaps TRBD1 (5 bases). The CDR3 loop spans 13 amino acids. CDR1 and CDR2 (germline): SGHTA, FQGNSA. Trimming cost V 3 bases and J 11 bases, with 11 bases left between them. The CDR3 DNA follows: TGTGCCAGCAGCTTGGGGCGTCCAACACCCCTCCACTTT. It specifies CASSLGRPTPLHF.

This clone was seen repeatedly, ten times or more. Since no conserved phenylalanine or tryptophan closes the CDR3, a read error is the likely cause. This chain uses TRBV27 with TRBJ2-1, with 12 bases lining up with TRBD2. Germline CDR1 is MNHEY and CDR2 is SMNVEV (reference sequence). The CDR3 is made up of 19 amino acids. With V trimmed by 5 bases and J by 2 bases, 13 bases remained unmatched. The CDR3 loop is CASSPYPASGRAPYNEQFL. CDR3 bases: TGTGCCAGCAGTCCCTATCCAGCTAGCGGGAGGGCCCCCTACAATGAGCAGTTCCTC.